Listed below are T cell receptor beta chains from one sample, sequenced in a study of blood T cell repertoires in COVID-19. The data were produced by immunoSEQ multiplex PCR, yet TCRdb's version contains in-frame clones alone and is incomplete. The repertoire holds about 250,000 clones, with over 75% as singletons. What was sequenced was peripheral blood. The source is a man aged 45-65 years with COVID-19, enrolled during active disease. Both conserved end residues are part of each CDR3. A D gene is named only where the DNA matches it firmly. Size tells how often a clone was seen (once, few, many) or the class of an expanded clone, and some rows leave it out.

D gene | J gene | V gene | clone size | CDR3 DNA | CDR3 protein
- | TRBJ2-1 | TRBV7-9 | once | TGTGCCAGCAGCTTAACGGGGGGCCTGTGGGAGGAGCAGTTCTTC | CASSLTGGLWEEQFF
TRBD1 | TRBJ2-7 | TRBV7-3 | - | TGTGCCAGCAGCTTAACCGGGACAGCTCTGCATGAGCAGTACTTC | CASSLTGTALHEQYF
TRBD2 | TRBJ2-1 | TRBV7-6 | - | TGTGCCAGCAGCAAAGAAAGGACTAGCGGACTCTACAATGAGCAGTTCTTC | CASSKERTSGLYNEQFF
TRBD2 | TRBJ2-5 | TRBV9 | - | TGTGCCAGCAGCGTAGGCGGGGGGGCCGCCTGGGGTCAAGAGACCCAGTACTTC | CASSVGGGAAWGQETQYF
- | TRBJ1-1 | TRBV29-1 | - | TGCAGCGTTTCCGGGCCCCCGGGGACTGAAGCTTTCTTT | CSVSGPPGTEAFF
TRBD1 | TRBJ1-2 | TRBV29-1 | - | TGCAGCGTGGACCGGGACAGCTATGGCTACACCTTC | CSVDRDSYGYTF
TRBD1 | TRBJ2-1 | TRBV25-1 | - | TGTGCCAGCAGTGGAATTATCCCGGGACAGGGAAGATACAATGAGCAGTTCTTC | CASSGIIPGQGRYNEQFF
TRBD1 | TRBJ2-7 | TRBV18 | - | TGTGCCAGCTCACCAAAACAGGGGCGCTACGAGCAGTACTTC | CASSPKQGRYEQYF
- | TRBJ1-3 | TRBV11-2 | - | TGTGCCAGCAGCGAAGGAGTGGCTTCTGGAAACACCATATATTTT | CASSEGVASGNTIYF
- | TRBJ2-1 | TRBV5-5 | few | TGTGCCAGCAGCTTTGTCAGTTACAATGAGCAGTTCTTC | CASSFVSYNEQFF
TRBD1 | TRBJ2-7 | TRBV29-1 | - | TGCAGCGGGGGGACAGGGACCGCACGGTACTTC | CSGGTGTARYF
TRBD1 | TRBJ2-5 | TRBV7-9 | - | TGTGCCAGCAGCTTAGACATTCGGACAGGACGACAAGAGACCCAGTACTTC | CASSLDIRTGRQETQYF
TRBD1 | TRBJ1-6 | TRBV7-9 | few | TGTGCCAGCAGCGTCACAGGGGACTCTAATTCACCCCTCCACTTT | CASSVTGDSNSPLHF
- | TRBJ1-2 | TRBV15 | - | TGTGCCACCAGCAGACAACTTCTCCATGGCTACACCTTC | CATSRQLLHGYTF
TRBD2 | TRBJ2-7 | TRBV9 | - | TGTGCCAGCAGCGTAGGCGGGGGGGTATACGAGCAGTACTTC | CASSVGGGVYEQYF
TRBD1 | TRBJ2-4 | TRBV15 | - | TGTGCCACCAGCAGAGATTTTGGACAGGGATTTTTTCAGTACTTC | CATSRDFGQGFFQYF
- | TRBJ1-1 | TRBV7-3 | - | TGTGCCAGCAGCTTAGGAGAGGGCTTGAACACTGAAGCTTTCTTT | CASSLGEGLNTEAFF
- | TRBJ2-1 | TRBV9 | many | TGTGCCAGCAGCGTAGGGGGGCATGAGCAGTTCTTC | CASSVGGHEQFF
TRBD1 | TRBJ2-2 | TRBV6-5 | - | TGTGCCAGCAGTTCTAGGGGGCCCGGGGAGCTGTTTTTT | CASSSRGPGELFF
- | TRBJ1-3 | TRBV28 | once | TGTGCCAGCACCCGGGGGGGTCAAGGAAACACCATATATTTT | CASTRGGQGNTIYF
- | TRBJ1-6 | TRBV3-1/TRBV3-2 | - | TGTGCCAGCAGCCAAGTGATGGAGAATTCACCCCTCCACTTT | CASSQVMENSPLHF
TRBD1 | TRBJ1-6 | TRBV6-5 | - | TGTGCCAGCAGTTGGAGACAGGGCAATAATTCACCCCTCCACTTT | CASSWRQGNNSPLHF
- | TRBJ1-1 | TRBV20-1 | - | TGCAGTTCGGACACGAACACTGAAGCTTTCTTT | CSSDTNTEAFF
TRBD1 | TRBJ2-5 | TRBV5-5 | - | TGTGCCAGCAGCGTGACAGGGGAGGAGACCCAGTACTTC | CASSVTGEETQYF
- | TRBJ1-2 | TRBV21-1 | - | TGTGCCAGCAGCCCCCGTGGCAACACCTTC | CASSPRGNTF
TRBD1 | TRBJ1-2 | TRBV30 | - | TGTGCCTGCCTAGGGGGCGCCCCCTATGGCTACACCTTC | CACLGGAPYGYTF
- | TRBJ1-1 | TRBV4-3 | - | TGCGCCAGCAGCCCCCTCCTGAACACTGAAGCTTTCTTT | CASSPLLNTEAFF
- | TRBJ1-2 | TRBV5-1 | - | TGCGCCAGCAGCCAAAAGGGGCAGTCAGCCTATGGCTACACCTTC | CASSQKGQSAYGYTF